This entry lists 22 T cell receptor beta chains sequenced from one sample in a study of vaccination and CD4 T cells after COVID-19. Once obtained from cultured CD4+ T cells, the DNA was sequenced using the Oncomine TCR Beta short-read assay. Each CDR3 protein is one row after TCRdb ran MiXCR on the PCR reads. This sample has almost 20,000 distinct CDR3 sequences; 47% occur once, and the top ten carry 4%. For these receptors, no antigen is known. Treatment: approximately 9-day PBMC culture with coronavirus spike peptide pools or control peptides (ViraFEST assay). The sequencing here drew on CD4+ T cells from blood, cultured in vitro, taken before SARS-CoV-2 vaccination. Source of these receptors: a human donor who had recovered from COVID-19.

This clonotype was detected a few times. The chain has TRBV7-9 and TRBJ1-1, with 8 nucleotides matching TRBD1. The V and J ends lost 4 bases and 7 bases, in that order; junction bases with no gene match: 5. This CDR3 spans 13 amino acids. Per germline, CDR1 SEHNR and CDR2 FQNEAQ (reference sequence). This chain's CDR3 is CASSSRGTGEAFF. The CDR3 region has the DNA TGTGCCAGCAGCTCCCGAGGGACAGGTGAAGCTTTCTTT.

This clonotype has more than one count but fewer than ten. The chain links TRBV12-3 or TRBV12-4 to TRBJ2-7, with D unresolved. This CDR3 contains 13 residues. Trimming left V 5 bases short and J 3 bases short, with 11 bases between. CDR3 coding DNA: TGTGCCAGCAGTCCCTTCTCGGGCTACGAGCAGTACTTC. It is translated as CASSPFSGYEQYF.

This sequence joins TRBV4-1 and TRBJ1-1; 8 nucleotides align to TRBD1. V shed 4 bases, J shed 2 bases, and the junction held 9 bases outside the gene matches. Germline V CDR1 and CDR2: MGHRA, YSYEKL. This CDR3 comprises 16 residues. Here the CDR3 reads CASSPATGAGNTEAFF. In nucleotides, the CDR3 is TGCGCCAGCAGCCCAGCGACAGGGGCGGGAAACACTGAAGCTTTCTTT.

V usage is TRBV6-1 and J usage is TRBJ1-3; 9 nucleotides line up with TRBD1. The CDR3 sequence is 14 residues long. The germline CDR1 and CDR2 sequences are MNHNS and SASEGT. The junction had 6 bases not matched to a gene; V was cut back by 7 bases and J by 5 bases. The CDR3, as DNA: TGTGCCAGCAACACACAGGGGGCTCGAAACACCATATATTTT. It specifies CASNTQGARNTIYF.

This clonotype was seen a few times. This chain links TRBV7-9 with TRBJ2-5; D is ambiguous. The V gene's germline CDR1 is SEHNR and CDR2 FQNEAQ (reference sequence). V was trimmed by 2 bases and J by 5 bases, leaving 12 bases between them. This CDR3 region has 14 residues. The CDR3 region is CASSLNGIRETQYF. In nucleotides, the CDR3 is TGTGCCAGCAGCTTAAATGGAATACGGGAGACCCAGTACTTC.

Here the CDR3 reads CATSREAGSPLHF. The DNA for the CDR3 is TGTGCCACCAGCAGAGAAGCAGGCTCACCCCTCCACTTT. The genes are TRBV15 and TRBJ1-6; D ambiguous. V was trimmed by 0 bases and J by 10 bases, leaving 7 bases between them. CDR3 size: 13 residues. Looked up from germline, CDR1 is LNHNV and CDR2 is YYDKDF (reference sequence).

This clonotype was observed a few times. The rearrangement links TRBV20-1 to TRBJ2-7, with 8 bases fitting TRBD2. CDR1 and CDR2 (germline): DFQATT, SNEGSKA (reference sequence). The CDR3 runs to 13 residues. After removal of 3 bases from V and 3 bases from J, the junction contained 4 bases not matched to a gene. The CDR3 here is CSARSTSDYEQYF. For the CDR3, the DNA is TGCAGTGCTAGGTCGACTAGCGACTACGAGCAGTACTTC.

The V and J genes are TRBV5-1 and TRBJ1-3; possibly TRBD1 for D (6 bases). Trimming cost V 3 bases and J 0 bases, with 10 bases left between them. The CDR3 covers 15 residues. Germline CDR1 and CDR2: SGHRS and YFSETQ. This chain's CDR3 is CASSSTGRSGNTIYF. In nucleotides, the CDR3 is TGCGCCAGCAGCTCAACAGGGCGCTCTGGAAACACCATATATTTT.

The chain couples TRBV7-3 to TRBJ2-2; D is uncertain. The CDR3 contains 16 residues. Between the trimmed V and J ends, which lost 0 bases and 0 bases, there was a span of 8 bases. Looked up from germline, CDR1 is SGHTA and CDR2 is FQGTGA. As DNA, the CDR3 is TGTGCCAGCAGCTTAACGCAGACAACGAACACCGGGGAGCTGTTTTTT. Translating it yields CASSLTQTTNTGELFF.

The V and J genes are TRBV20-1 and TRBJ1-5; D is possibly TRBD1 (5 bases). Germline loops: CDR1 DFQATT, CDR2 SNEGSKA (reference sequence). The CDR3 spans 13 residues. Trimming left V 3 bases short and J 7 bases short, with 13 bases between. CDR3 sequence reads: CSASRGGRQPQHF. The CDR3 nucleotides read TGCAGTGCTAGTAGGGGCGGCCGGCAGCCCCAGCATTTT.

The chain is built from TRBV24-1 and TRBJ2-3; 9 nucleotides align to TRBD1. The germline V gene encodes CDR1 KGHDR and CDR2 SFDVKD. The CDR3 loop spans 14 amino acids. The V gene end was trimmed by 4 bases and the J gene end by 7 bases; junction bases not matched to a gene: 5. The CDR3 reads CATSDTTGGHTQYF. CDR3 nucleotide sequence: TGTGCCACCAGTGACACTACAGGGGGCCATACGCAGTATTTT.

This chain links TRBV19 with TRBJ2-7; 9 nucleotides align to TRBD2. Germline loops: CDR1 LNHDA, CDR2 SQIVND (reference sequence). The CDR3 loop spans 14 amino acids. V was pared by 6 bases and J by 0 bases, with 3 bases of the junction left unmatched. The CDR3 DNA reads as TGTGCCAGTAGCCAGACTAGCGGCTCCTACGAGCAGTACTTC. Protein sequence: CASSQTSGSYEQYF. The entire variable domain, with the rest obtained from reference TRBV19 and TRBJ2-7, is as follows: DGGITQSPKYLFRKEGQNVTLSCEQNLNHDAMYWYRQDPGQGLRLIYYSQIVNDFQKGDIAEGYSVSREKKESFPLTVTSAQKNPTAFYLCASSQTSGSYEQYFGPGTRLTVT.

The rearrangement links TRBV20-1 to TRBJ2-3; 10 nucleotides line up with TRBD2. The germline V gene has CDR1 DFQATT and CDR2 SNEGSKA (reference sequence). Trimming at V came to 0 bases and at J to 9 bases, leaving 15 bases not matched to a gene. This CDR3 is 17 amino acids long. As DNA, the CDR3 is TGCAGTGCTAGAGATCAGAGCGGGGGGGCCGGGTACAGAACGCAGTATTTT. Amino acids: CSARDQSGGAGYRTQYF.

The V gene is TRBV12-3 or TRBV12-4, the J gene TRBJ2-6; the D call may be TRBD1 or TRBD2 (6 bases each). This CDR3 comprises 15 residues. The V and J ends lost 7 bases and 2 bases respectively, with 12 bases between them. CDR3 nucleotides: TGTGCCAGCACCTTGAGGGGGGCTGGGGCCAACGTCCTGACTTTC. It specifies CASTLRGAGANVLTF.

This chain joins TRBV6-2 or TRBV6-3 and TRBJ2-3; 13 bases match TRBD2. Germline trimming cut 4 bases from V and 1 base from J; bases unmatched to any gene: 11. This CDR3 spans 19 amino acids. Looked up from germline, CDR1 is MNHEY and CDR2 is SVGEGT. This CDR3 reads CASSSTRPGLAGRTDTQYF. DNA of the CDR3: TGTGCCAGCAGTTCGACCCGACCGGGACTAGCGGGACGCACAGATACGCAGTATTTT.

The rearrangement joins TRBV10-2 to TRBJ1-5; 9 nucleotides align to TRBD1. The CDR3 contains 16 residues. Unmatched junction bases numbered 3, after V lost 3 bases and J lost 0 bases. Germline V gene sequence: CDR1 WSHSY, CDR2 SAAADI. CDR3 sequence reads: CASSDGTGYSNQPQHF. The CDR3 DNA is TGCGCCAGCAGTGACGGGACAGGGTATAGCAATCAGCCCCAGCATTTT.

The sample holds a few counts of this clonotype. V usage is TRBV27 and J usage is TRBJ1-5, with TRBD1 as a possible D gene (5 bases). CDR1 and CDR2 from the germline V gene are MNHEY and SMNVEV (reference sequence). The CDR3 covers 16 residues. V lost 7 bases and J 8 bases, leaving 24 bases between the germline ends. CDR3 loop: CASTAMGPRGLKPQHF. The DNA for the CDR3 is TGTGCCAGCACCGCTATGGGACCGCGAGGGTTAAAGCCCCAGCATTTT.

The V call is TRBV20-1, the J call TRBJ1-2, with D possibly being TRBD1 (6 bases). The germline V gene encodes CDR1 DFQATT and CDR2 SNEGSKA (reference sequence). The CDR3 has 14 amino acids. Trimming stripped 0 bases from V and 3 bases from J, with 11 bases between. The CDR3 coding sequence is TGCAGTGCTAGAGACAGGGGCGAGTACTATGGCTACACCTTC. Its protein is CSARDRGEYYGYTF.

There are a few counts of this clonotype. The CDR3 DNA is TGTGCCACCAGTGATTTCCGAGACAGGGGTAGAGATACTGAAGCTTTCTTT. Encoded protein: CATSDFRDRGRDTEAFF. The chain recombines TRBV24-1 with TRBJ1-1; TRBD1 matches at 8 bases. This CDR3 region has 17 residues. V lost 1 base to trimming and J lost 5 bases; unmatched junction nucleotides: 11. CDR1 and CDR2 from the germline V gene are KGHDR and SFDVKD.

This clonotype was counted between two and nine times. V usage is TRBV28 and J usage is TRBJ1-6; TRBD1 matches at 8 bases. This CDR3 is 18 amino acids long. The germline V gene has CDR1 MDHEN and CDR2 SYDVKM. The trim removed 6 bases at V and 5 bases at J, leaving 15 bases unmatched. CDR3 region: CASSPPRLTGVNNSPLHF. The CDR3 DNA reads TGTGCCAGCAGCCCTCCCCGTCTGACAGGGGTTAATAATTCACCCCTCCACTTT.

The chain has TRBV15 and TRBJ2-3; D perhaps matches TRBD2 (6 bases). There are 16 residues in the CDR3. V dropped 5 bases and J dropped 2 bases, with 17 bases sitting between them. The germline V gene encodes CDR1 LNHNV and CDR2 YYDKDF (reference sequence). The CDR3 region is CATSLFERGYTDTQYF. The CDR3, as DNA: TGTGCCACCAGCCTTTTCGAACGGGGGTACACAGATACGCAGTATTTT.

The rearrangement uses TRBV7-2 and TRBJ2-3; D unclear. The CDR3 has 13 residues. The V gene lost 2 bases and the J gene lost 5 bases, with 8 bases spanning the gap. Germline V gene sequence: CDR1 SGHTA, CDR2 FQGNSA. The CDR3 is CASSLRWGDTQYF. In nucleotides, the CDR3 is TGTGCCAGCAGCTTACGCTGGGGAGATACGCAGTATTTT.